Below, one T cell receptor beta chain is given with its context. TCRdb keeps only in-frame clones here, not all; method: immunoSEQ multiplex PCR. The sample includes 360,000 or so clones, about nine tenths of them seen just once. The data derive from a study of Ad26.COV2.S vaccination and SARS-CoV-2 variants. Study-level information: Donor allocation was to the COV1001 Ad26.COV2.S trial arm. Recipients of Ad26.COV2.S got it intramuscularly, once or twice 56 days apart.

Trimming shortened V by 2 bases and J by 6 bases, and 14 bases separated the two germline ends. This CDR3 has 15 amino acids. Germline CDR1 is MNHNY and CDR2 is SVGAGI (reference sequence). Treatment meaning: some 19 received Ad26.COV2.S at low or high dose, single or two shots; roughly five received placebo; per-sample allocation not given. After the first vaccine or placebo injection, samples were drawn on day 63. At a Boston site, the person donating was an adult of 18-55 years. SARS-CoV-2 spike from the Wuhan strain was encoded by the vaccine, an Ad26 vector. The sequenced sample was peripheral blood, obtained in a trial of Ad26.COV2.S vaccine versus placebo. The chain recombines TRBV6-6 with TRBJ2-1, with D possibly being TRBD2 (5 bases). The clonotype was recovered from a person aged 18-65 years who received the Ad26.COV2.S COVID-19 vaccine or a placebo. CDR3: CASSYRGYGGNEQFF. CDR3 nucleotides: TGTGCCAGCAGTTACCGGGGATACGGTGGCAATGAGCAGTTCTTC.